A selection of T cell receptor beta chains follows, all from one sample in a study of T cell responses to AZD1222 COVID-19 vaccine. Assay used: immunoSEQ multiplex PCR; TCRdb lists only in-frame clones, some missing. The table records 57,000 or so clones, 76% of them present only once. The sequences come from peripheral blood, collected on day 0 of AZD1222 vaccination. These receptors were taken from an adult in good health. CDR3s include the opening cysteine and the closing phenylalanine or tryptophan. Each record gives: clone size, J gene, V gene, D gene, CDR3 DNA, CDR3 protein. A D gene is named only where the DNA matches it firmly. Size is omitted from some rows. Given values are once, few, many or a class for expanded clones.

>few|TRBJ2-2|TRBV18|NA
TGTGCCAGCTCACTTCTAGGACTATCCAACACCGGGGAGCTGTTTTTT
CASSLLGLSNTGELFF
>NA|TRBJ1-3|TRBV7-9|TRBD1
TGTGCCAGCAGCTTCCCCCTACAGGACAGGGGGGTTATTGGAAACACCATATATTTT
CASSFPLQDRGVIGNTIYF
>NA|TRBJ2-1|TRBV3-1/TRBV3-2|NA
TGTGCCAGCAGCCAAGGATTTGGGGGCTTCAATGAGCAGTTCTTC
CASSQGFGGFNEQFF
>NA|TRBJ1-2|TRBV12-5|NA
TGTGCTAGTGGTACGTTCTATGGCTACACCTTC
CASGTFYGYTF
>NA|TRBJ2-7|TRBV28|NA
TGTGCCAGCAGTTCCCGATCGCCCACCTACGAGCAGTACTTC
CASSSRSPTYEQYF
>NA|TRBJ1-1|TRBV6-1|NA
TGTGCCAGCAGTGAGCTCCCCAACACTGAAGCTTTCTTT
CASSELPNTEAFF
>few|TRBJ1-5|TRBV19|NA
TGTGCCAGTAGTATCCCCGCCCAGGGCTACAATCAGCCCCAGCATTTT
CASSIPAQGYNQPQHF
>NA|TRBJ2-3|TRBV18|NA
TGTGCCAGCTCACCACCAACGAGTGGGGATACGCAGTATTTT
CASSPPTSGDTQYF
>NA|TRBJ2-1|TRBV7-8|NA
TGTGCCAGCATCGGGGTTGAGCAGTTCTTC
CASIGVEQFF
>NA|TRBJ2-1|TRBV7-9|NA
TGTGCCAGCAGCGATATAGGGGGTAGCTCCTACAATGAGCAGTTCTTC
CASSDIGGSSYNEQFF
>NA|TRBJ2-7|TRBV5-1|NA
TGCGCCAGCAGCTTGACTGGATCCTACGAGCAGTACTTC
CASSLTGSYEQYF
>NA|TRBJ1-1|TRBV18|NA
TGTGCCAGCTCACCACAAGAAGGAGGGGTAAACACTGAAGCTTTCTTT
CASSPQEGGVNTEAFF
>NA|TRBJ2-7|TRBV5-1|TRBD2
TGCGCCAGCAGCAGGGGACTAGCGGGGTACGAGCAGTACTTC
CASSRGLAGYEQYF
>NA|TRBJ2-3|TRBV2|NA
TGTGCCAGCGGGGGGCGGGGAAGCACAGATACGCAGTATTTT
CASGGRGSTDTQYF
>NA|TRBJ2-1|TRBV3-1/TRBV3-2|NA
TGTGCCAGCAGCCAAGCGGGACTCACGGGCGGGTTCTTC
CASSQAGLTGGFF
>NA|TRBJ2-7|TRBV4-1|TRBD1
TGCGCCAGCAGCTGGGGACAGGACCCCTCCTACGAGCAGTACTTC
CASSWGQDPSYEQYF
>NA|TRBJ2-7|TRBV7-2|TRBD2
TGTGCCAGCAGCTTAGGATCGGGGGGGCTTTACGAGCAGTACTTC
CASSLGSGGLYEQYF
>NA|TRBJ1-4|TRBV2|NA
TGTGCCAGCAGGGAGGGCCTGAATGAAAAACTGTTTTTT
CASREGLNEKLFF
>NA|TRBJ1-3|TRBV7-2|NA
TGTGCCAGCAGCTTAGTTAGTAGGGTTGGTGGAAACACCATATATTTT
CASSLVSRVGGNTIYF
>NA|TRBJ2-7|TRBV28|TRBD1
TGTGCCAGCACCCCCGGGACAGCCTACGAGCAGTACTTC
CASTPGTAYEQYF
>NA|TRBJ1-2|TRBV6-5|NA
TGTGCCAGCAACCCCATGAGGGGGAACTATGGCTACACCTTC
CASNPMRGNYGYTF
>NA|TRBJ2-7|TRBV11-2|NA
TGTGCCAGCAGCTTAGAGGGAGGACCACTAAACGAGCAGTACTTC
CASSLEGGPLNEQYF